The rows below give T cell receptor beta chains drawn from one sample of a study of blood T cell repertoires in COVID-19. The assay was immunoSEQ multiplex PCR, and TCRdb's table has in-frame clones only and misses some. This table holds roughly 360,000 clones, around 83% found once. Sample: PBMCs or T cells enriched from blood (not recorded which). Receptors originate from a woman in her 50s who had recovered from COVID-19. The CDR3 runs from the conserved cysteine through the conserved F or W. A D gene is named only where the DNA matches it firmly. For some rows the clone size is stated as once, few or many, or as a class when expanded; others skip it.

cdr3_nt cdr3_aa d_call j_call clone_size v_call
TGTGCCAGCAGCTTGGAGGGGGACAGGGGGCAATACGAGCAGTACTTC CASSLEGDRGQYEQYF TRBD1 TRBJ2-7 - TRBV5-4
TGCGCCAGCAGCCCGGGACAGGGGGCCCTCTATGGCTACACCTTC CASSPGQGALYGYTF TRBD1 TRBJ1-2 - TRBV5-1
TGTGCCACCAGTGACCGACAGGGATATGGCTACACCTTC CATSDRQGYGYTF TRBD1 TRBJ1-2 once TRBV24-1
TGTGCCAGCAGCTTGTCGACTAGAAGTATATCCTACGAGCAGTACTTC CASSLSTRSISYEQYF - TRBJ2-7 - TRBV11-2
TGTGCCAGTAGTATTTCGAGGACTCGTGTCTCTGGGGCCAACGTCCTGACTTTC CASSISRTRVSGANVLTF - TRBJ2-6 once TRBV19
TGCGCCAGCAGCCCCCAGGTGGGGGGGGGCGGCTACACCTTC CASSPQVGGGGYTF - TRBJ1-2 - TRBV5-1
TGCGCCAGCAGCCCGGGACTAGCCAATGAGCAGTTCTTC CASSPGLANEQFF TRBD2 TRBJ2-1 - TRBV4-3
TGTGCCAGCAGTCGGGACAGGGCAGGCCAAGAGACCCAGTACTTC CASSRDRAGQETQYF TRBD1 TRBJ2-5 - TRBV6-5
TGTGCCAGCACCCAATGGCCAGGACTGATGGAGACCCAGTACTTC CASTQWPGLMETQYF - TRBJ2-5 - TRBV3-1/TRBV3-2
TGTGCCAGCAGTTACTCGAACTTTGGGGCGCCTACTGAAGCTTTCTTT CASSYSNFGAPTEAFF - TRBJ1-1 - TRBV6-5
TGTGCCTGGAGTATGGGCCGCAATGAGCAGTTCTTC CAWSMGRNEQFF - TRBJ2-1 - TRBV30
TGTGCCAGCAGCCCCAGGCCTGGCTTGATGAGTAGTGAGCAGTTCTTC CASSPRPGLMSSEQFF - TRBJ2-1 - TRBV7-8
TGTGCCAGCAGCCCAACGGTCGGGGGAAACACTGAAGCTTTCTTT CASSPTVGGNTEAFF - TRBJ1-1 - TRBV7-3
TGCAGCGTTTCTCAGGGGATGAACACTGAAGCTTTCTTT CSVSQGMNTEAFF - TRBJ1-1 - TRBV29-1
TGTGCCAGCAGCTTCGGGGACAGAGAGACCCAGTACTTC CASSFGDRETQYF TRBD1 TRBJ2-5 - TRBV7-9